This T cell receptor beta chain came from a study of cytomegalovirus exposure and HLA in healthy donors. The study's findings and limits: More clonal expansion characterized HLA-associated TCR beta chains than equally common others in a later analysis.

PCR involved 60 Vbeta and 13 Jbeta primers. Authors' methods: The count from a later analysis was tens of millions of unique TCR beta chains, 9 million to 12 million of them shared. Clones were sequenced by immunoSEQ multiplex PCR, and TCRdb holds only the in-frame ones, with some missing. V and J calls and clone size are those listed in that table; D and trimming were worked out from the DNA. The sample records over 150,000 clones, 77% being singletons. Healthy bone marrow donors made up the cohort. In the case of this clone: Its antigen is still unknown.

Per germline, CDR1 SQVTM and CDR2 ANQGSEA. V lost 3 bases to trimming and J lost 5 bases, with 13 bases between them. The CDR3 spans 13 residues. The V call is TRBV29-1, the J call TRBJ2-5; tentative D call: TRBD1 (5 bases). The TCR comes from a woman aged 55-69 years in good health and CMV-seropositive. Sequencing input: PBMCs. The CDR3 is CSVESAGHETQYF. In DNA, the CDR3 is TGCAGCGTTGAGTCAGCAGGACACGAGACCCAGTACTTC.